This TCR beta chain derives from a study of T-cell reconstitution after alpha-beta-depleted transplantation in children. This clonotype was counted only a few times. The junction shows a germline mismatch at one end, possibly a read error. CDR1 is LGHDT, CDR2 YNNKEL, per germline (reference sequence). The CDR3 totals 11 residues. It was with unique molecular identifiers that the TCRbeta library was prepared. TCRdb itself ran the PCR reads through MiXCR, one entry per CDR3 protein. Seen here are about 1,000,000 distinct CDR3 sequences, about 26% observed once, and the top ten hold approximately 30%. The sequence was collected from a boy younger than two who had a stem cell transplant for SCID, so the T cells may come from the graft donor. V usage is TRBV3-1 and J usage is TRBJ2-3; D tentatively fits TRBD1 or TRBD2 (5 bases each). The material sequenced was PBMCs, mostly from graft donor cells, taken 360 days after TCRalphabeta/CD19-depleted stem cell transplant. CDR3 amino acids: CASSQDGTAHF. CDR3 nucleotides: TGTGCCAGCAGCCAAGATGGGACGGCTCATTTT.